These T cell receptor beta chains were read from a single sample in a study of T-cell reconstitution after alpha-beta-depleted transplantation in children. A single record per CDR3 protein comes from TCRdb applying MiXCR to the PCR reads. The repertoire holds some 350,000 distinct CDR3 sequences, with roughly 17% as singletons. This sample comprised PBMCs, mostly from graft donor cells, obtained 360 days after TCRalphabeta/CD19-depleted stem cell transplant. All receptors derive from a male patient aged 2 to 9 who had a stem cell transplant for acute lymphoblastic leukemia, so the T cells may come from the graft donor. CDR3s include the opening cysteine and the closing phenylalanine or tryptophan. The D gene is left open where the match is weak. Clone size is not always given. Where it is, it says once, few, many or a class for expanded clones.

D	V	J	size	DNA	CDR3
-	TRBV29-1	TRBJ2-3	few	TGCAGCGTTGATTACGGATATGCAGATACGCAGTATTTT	CSVDYGYADTQYF
-	TRBV9	TRBJ2-1	few	TGTGCCAGCAGCGTCTATAGCGGCACTGGAAATGAGCAGTTCTTC	CASSVYSGTGNEQFF
-	TRBV20-1	TRBJ2-7	-	TGCAGTGCTAGAGGGCAGTCCTACGAGCAGTACTTC	CSARGQSYEQYF
TRBD1	TRBV14	TRBJ1-2	once	TGTGCCAGCAGCCAAACGGGACAGGGGCTCTGGGGCTACACCTTC	CASSQTGQGLWGYTF
TRBD2	TRBV4-1	TRBJ2-2	many	TGCGCCAGCAGCCAAGGGGGGGTAGCGGGGTACCCGAACACCGGGGAGCTGTTTTTT	CASSQGGVAGYPNTGELFF
-	TRBV5-6	TRBJ2-5	few	TGTGCCAGCAGCTCGGAACCTCAAGAGACCCAGTACTTC	CASSSEPQETQYF
TRBD1	TRBV5-1	TRBJ2-7	-	TGCGCCAGCAGCTCACGACAGGGAACTTACTACGAGCAGTACTTC	CASSSRQGTYYEQYF
-	TRBV18	TRBJ2-7	-	TGTGCCAGCTCACCAGGGTCAGTATTACATTACGAGCAGTACTTC	CASSPGSVLHYEQYF
TRBD1	TRBV24-1	TRBJ2-7	-	TGTGCCACCAGTGACGGGCCGACAGGGGCCTACGAGCAGTACTTC	CATSDGPTGAYEQYF
TRBD2	TRBV28	TRBJ2-3	-	TGTGCCAGCAGTTTCGCCGGGACTAGCGGAATCACAGATACGCAGTATTTT	CASSFAGTSGITDTQYF
-	TRBV6-1	TRBJ2-3	-	TGTGCCAGCAGCGTCGCGGCTGGAGATACGCAGTATTTT	CASSVAAGDTQYF
TRBD1	TRBV28	TRBJ1-5	many	TGTGCCAGCAGCCCCGCGGGACAGGGCTTTGGAAATCAGCCCCAGCATTTT	CASSPAGQGFGNQPQHF
-	TRBV4-1	TRBJ1-2	few	TGCGCCAGCAGCCAAGCCTTCCGACTAAATGGCTACACCTTC	CASSQAFRLNGYTF
TRBD1	TRBV28	TRBJ2-7	-	TGTGCCAGCAGTTTCCGCGACAGGGGTAGCGAGCAGTACTTC	CASSFRDRGSEQYF
-	TRBV9	TRBJ2-2	-	TGTGCCAGCAGCCCCGTACCGGGGGGGGAGCTGTTTTTT	CASSPVPGGELFF
-	TRBV28	TRBJ1-4	-	TGTGCCAGCAGTTTGATGGAGTTTCGGGAAAAACTGTTTTTT	CASSLMEFREKLFF
-	TRBV4-1	TRBJ2-7	-	TGCGCCAGCAGCCAAGATGGGGGTATGGACGAGCAGTACTTC	CASSQDGGMDEQYF
-	TRBV29-1	TRBJ2-4	-	TGCAGCGTTGAACTACAGTCCAAAAACATTCAGTACTTC	CSVELQSKNIQYF
-	TRBV5-6	TRBJ1-2	few	TGTGCCAGCAGCCCCCCAGGACGGGGGATTGGCTACACCTTC	CASSPPGRGIGYTF
TRBD1	TRBV12-3/TRBV12-4	TRBJ2-7	-	TGTGCCAGCGGACAGGGGGCTATCGACGAGCAGTACTTC	CASGQGAIDEQYF
-	TRBV28	TRBJ2-7	-	TGTGCCAGCAACTCATTCCTTTCCGAGCAGTACTTC	CASNSFLSEQYF
TRBD1	TRBV4-1	TRBJ2-3	few	TGCGCCAGCAGCCAAGATCCGGGACAGGGTCCGCGGGACCGCACAGATACGCAGTATTTT	CASSQDPGQGPRDRTDTQYF
-	TRBV7-2	TRBJ1-2	few	TGTGCCAGCAGCCCGACCGCCGATGTGTACACCTTC	CASSPTADVYTF
-	TRBV10-3	TRBJ2-7	-	TGTGCCATCAGTGAGTCCGGGGGTTACGAGCAGTACTTC	CAISESGGYEQYF
-	TRBV29-1	TRBJ2-7	many	TGCAGCGTTAAGGGCATCTCCTACGAGCAGTACTTC	CSVKGISYEQYF
TRBD1	TRBV5-6	TRBJ1-5	many	TGTGCCAGCAGCTTAAGGGACAGGGTAATGCCCCAGCATTTT	CASSLRDRVMPQHF
-	TRBV7-6	TRBJ2-1	few	TGTGCCAGCAGCCCCCGGGCACCAAGGGAGTTATACAATGAGCAGTTCTTC	CASSPRAPRELYNEQFF
-	TRBV4-1	TRBJ2-3	few	TGCGCCAGCAGCCAAGAACAGGGAGTCGGAGATACGCAGTATTTT	CASSQEQGVGDTQYF
-	TRBV19	TRBJ2-6	-	TGTGCCAGTACGACAGACCACGACTCTGGGGCCAACGTCCTGACTTTC	CASTTDHDSGANVLTF
TRBD1	TRBV2	TRBJ2-7	-	TGTGCCAGCAGTGTGACAGGGCTATCCTACGAGCAGTACTTC	CASSVTGLSYEQYF
-	TRBV29-1	TRBJ1-5	few	TGCAGCGTTGCAGAGGGGAGCAATCAGCCCCAGCATTTT	CSVAEGSNQPQHF
TRBD2	TRBV20-1	TRBJ2-3	few	TGCAGTGCTATCCCACGGACTAGCGTCACAGATACGCAGTATTTT	CSAIPRTSVTDTQYF
-	TRBV7-2	TRBJ2-4	few	TGTGCCAGCAGCTCTATGGTAGCCAAAAACATTCAGTACTTC	CASSSMVAKNIQYF
TRBD2	TRBV9	TRBJ2-1	-	TGTGCCAGCAGCGTAGGGGCTGGCGGGAGGGCTCCCCGATACAATGAGCAGTTCTTC	CASSVGAGGRAPRYNEQFF
-	TRBV5-1	TRBJ1-1	few	TGCGCCAGCAGCCATCGGACAGATCCGAACACTGAAGCTTTCTTT	CASSHRTDPNTEAFF
TRBD2	TRBV12-3/TRBV12-4	TRBJ2-1	many	TGTGCCAGCAGTTCGCGGACTAGCGGGTACAATGAGCAGTTCTTC	CASSSRTSGYNEQFF
-	TRBV18	TRBJ2-1	-	TGTGCCAGCTCACTCAGGGATTTGTACAATGAGCAGTTCTTC	CASSLRDLYNEQFF
TRBD2	TRBV20-1	TRBJ2-7	few	TGCAGTGCTAGAGAGTCGACTAGCGGAACCTACGAGCAGTACTTC	CSARESTSGTYEQYF
-	TRBV28	TRBJ2-6	few	TGTGCCAGCAGACCAATGGGGGCTGGGGCCAACGTCCTGACTTTC	CASRPMGAGANVLTF
TRBD1	TRBV11-2	TRBJ1-5	-	TGTGCCAGCAGCCCGGGGACAGGGGCAGTCCCCCAGCATTTT	CASSPGTGAVPQHF
-	TRBV7-2	TRBJ2-7	few	TGTGCCAGCAGCTTAGTCACCCCTTACGAGCAGTACTTC	CASSLVTPYEQYF
-	TRBV7-2	TRBJ2-7	few	TGTGCCAGCAGCTTAACTGGTTCGCGCGAGCAGTACTTC	CASSLTGSREQYF
-	TRBV7-8	TRBJ2-5	-	TGTGCCAGCCAGCGAGCCTCAGGGCTGTACCAAGAGACCCAGTACTTC	CASQRASGLYQETQYF
-	TRBV28	TRBJ2-2	few	TGTGCCAGCAGTTCCCTCCGGGACACCTTCCCCGGGGAGCTGTTTTTT	CASSSLRDTFPGELFF
TRBD2	TRBV28	TRBJ2-3	-	TGTGCCAGCAGTTTTGTAGCGGGAGGGCTCACAGATACGCAGTATTTT	CASSFVAGGLTDTQYF